This T cell receptor beta chain is from a study of OX40 agonist ivuxolimab in advanced cancers. Study-wide background: Past anti-PD-1, anti-PD-L1 or anti-CTLA-4 therapy was accepted, and 30% to 50% had received some.

Clones were read by immunoSEQ multiplex PCR, and TCRdb kept only the in-frame ones, dropping some. The sample holds some 95,000 clones, 87% seen once. Germline V gives CDR1 MDHEN, CDR2 SYDVKM. Trimming cost V 2 bases and J 8 bases, with 12 bases left between them. CDR3 length: 13 amino acids. Study conclusions and caveats: Those patients achieving a partial response at 0.1-3.0 mg/kg showed among the lowest clonal expansion. Among expanded peripheral T cells, antigen specificity went undetermined.

This clone occurred once. The antigen remains unidentified. Sample: CD4+ or CD8+ T cells sorted from blood, taken in a trial of the OX40 agonist ivuxolimab. The TCR was taken from an adult with an advanced solid tumor such as melanoma, head and neck, liver or kidney cancer. V and J are TRBV28 and TRBJ1-1; D uncertain. The CDR3 reads CASSLNRGTEAFF. DNA of the CDR3: TGTGCCAGCAGTTTAAACCGAGGTACAGAAGCTTTCTTT.